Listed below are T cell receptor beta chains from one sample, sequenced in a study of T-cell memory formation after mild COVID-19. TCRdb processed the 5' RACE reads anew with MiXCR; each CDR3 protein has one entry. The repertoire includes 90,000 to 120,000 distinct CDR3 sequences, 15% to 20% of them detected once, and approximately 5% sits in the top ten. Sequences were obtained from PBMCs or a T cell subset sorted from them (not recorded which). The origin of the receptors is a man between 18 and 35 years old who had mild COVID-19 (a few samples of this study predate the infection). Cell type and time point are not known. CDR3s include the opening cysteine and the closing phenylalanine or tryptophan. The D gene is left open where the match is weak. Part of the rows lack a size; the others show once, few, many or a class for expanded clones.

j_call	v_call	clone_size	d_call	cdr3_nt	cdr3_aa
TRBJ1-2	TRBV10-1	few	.	TGCGCCAGCAGTGAGTCCCCTAACTATGGCTACACCTTC	CASSESPNYGYTF
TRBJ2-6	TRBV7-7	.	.	TGTGCTAGCAGCCCTACAGGGACTGGGGCCAACGTCCTGACTTTC	CASSPTGTGANVLTF
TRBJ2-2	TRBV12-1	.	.	TGTGCCAGCAGTCAAGGGACCACCGGGGAGCTGTTTTTT	CASSQGTTGELFF
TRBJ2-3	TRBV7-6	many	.	TGTGCCAGCAGCCCTCGCCCGGCCGGGAGCACAGATACGCAGTATTTT	CASSPRPAGSTDTQYF
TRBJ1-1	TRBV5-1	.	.	TGCGCCAGCAGCCCCAGAGGGGTTGGGGCTCGGGCTGAAGCTTTCTTT	CASSPRGVGARAEAFF
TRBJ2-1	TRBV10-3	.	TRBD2	TGTGCCACCACTATAGCGGGGGGCTCTGAGCAGTTCTTC	CATTIAGGSEQFF
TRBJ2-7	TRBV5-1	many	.	TGCGCCAGCAGCTTGGGAGGGGCGTGGGCCTACGAGCAGTACTTC	CASSLGGAWAYEQYF
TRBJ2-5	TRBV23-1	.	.	TGCGCCAGCAGTCAATCCGACTCGACAGTCCAAGAGACCCAGTACTTC	CASSQSDSTVQETQYF
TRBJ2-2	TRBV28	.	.	TGTGCCACCGACATTCAGGCCGGGGAGCTGTTTTTT	CATDIQAGELFF
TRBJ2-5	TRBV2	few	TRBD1	TGTGCCAGCACCTTCGGGACAGTACAAGAGACCCAGTACTTC	CASTFGTVQETQYF
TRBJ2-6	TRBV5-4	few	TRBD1	TGTGCCAGCAGCGCGACAGGGGTGCGGGCCAACGTCCTGACTTTC	CASSATGVRANVLTF
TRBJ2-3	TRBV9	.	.	TGTGCCAGCAGCCCCGGCCTCATAGGAACAGATACGCAGTATTTT	CASSPGLIGTDTQYF
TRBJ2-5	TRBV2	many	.	TGTGCCAGCAGTTCAAACAGTCTCGGGAAAGAGACCCAGTACTTC	CASSSNSLGKETQYF
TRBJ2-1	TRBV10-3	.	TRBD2	TGTGCCATCAGGAGGACTAGCGGGGACAATGAGCAGTTCTTC	CAIRRTSGDNEQFF
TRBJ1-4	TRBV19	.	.	TGTGCCAGTAGTCCAAGGGCTGAAAAACTGTTTTTT	CASSPRAEKLFF
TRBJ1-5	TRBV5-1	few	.	TGCGCCAGCAGCGAAGGGGTATATAGCAATCAGCCCCAGCATTTT	CASSEGVYSNQPQHF
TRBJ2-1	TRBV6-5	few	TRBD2	TGTGCCAGCACTACATACGGGGGGGCGTCCAATGAGCAGTTCTTC	CASTTYGGASNEQFF
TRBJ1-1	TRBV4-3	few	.	TGCGCCAGCAGCTATTTCATGAACACTGAAGCTTTCTTT	CASSYFMNTEAFF
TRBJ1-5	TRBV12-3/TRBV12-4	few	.	TGTGCCAGCAGATCAGGGGTCTATAGCAATCAGCCCCAGCATTTT	CASRSGVYSNQPQHF
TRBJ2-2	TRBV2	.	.	TGTGCCAGCAGTGAAAGAGGGGGGCGGACAAACACCGGGGAGCTGTTTTTT	CASSERGGRTNTGELFF
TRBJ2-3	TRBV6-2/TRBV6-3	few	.	TGTGCCAGCAGTCCTCGGTTCCTCGGCACAGATACGCAGTATTTT	CASSPRFLGTDTQYF
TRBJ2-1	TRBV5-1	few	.	TGCGCCAGCAGCTTGCAAGGGTTAAGGGAGCAGTTCTTC	CASSLQGLREQFF
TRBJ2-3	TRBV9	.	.	TGTGCCAGCAGCGTAGCCGGTGAGAGCACAGATACGCAGTATTTT	CASSVAGESTDTQYF
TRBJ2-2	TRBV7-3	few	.	TGTGCCAGCAGCTTAGGCAGGGTTGCCGGGGAGCTGTTTTTT	CASSLGRVAGELFF
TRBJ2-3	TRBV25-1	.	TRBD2	TGTGCCAGCAGTGAATACGGGGCGCGGGGGGGCCCCGATACGCAGTATTTT	CASSEYGARGGPDTQYF
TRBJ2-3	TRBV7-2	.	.	TGTGCCAGCAGCCCCGTCGCAGATACGCAGTATTTT	CASSPVADTQYF
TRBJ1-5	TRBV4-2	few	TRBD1	TGTGCCAGCGCGAGAGGGGGGGACAGGAGGTATAGCAATCAGCCCCAGCATTTT	CASARGGDRRYSNQPQHF
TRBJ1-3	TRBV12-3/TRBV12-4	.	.	TGTGCCAGCAGTTTGGGGCCAGGGAGTTTAAACACCATATATTTT	CASSLGPGSLNTIYF
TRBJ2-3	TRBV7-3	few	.	TGTGCCAGCAGCTTTCGGGGCGAACTCACAGATACGCAGTATTTT	CASSFRGELTDTQYF
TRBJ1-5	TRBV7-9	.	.	TGTGCCAGCAGCTTAGAAATCCAGCCCCAGCATTTT	CASSLEIQPQHF
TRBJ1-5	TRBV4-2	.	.	TGTGCCAGCAGCCAAGATCGGTCCGATGATCAGCCCCAGCATTTT	CASSQDRSDDQPQHF
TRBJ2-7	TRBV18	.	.	TGTGCCACCACGGGGGCTCTCAGCTCCTACGAGCAGTACTTC	CATTGALSSYEQYF
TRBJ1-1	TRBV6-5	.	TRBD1	TGTGCCAGCAGTTCCAAACAGGGGGCGTCTACTGAAGCTTTCTTT	CASSSKQGASTEAFF
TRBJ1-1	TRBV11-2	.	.	TGTGCCAGCAGCCCTAGCCGCGGGACATCGAACACTGAAGCTTTCTTT	CASSPSRGTSNTEAFF
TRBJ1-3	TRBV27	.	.	TGTGCCAGCAGTTTATTACCAGGTCTCTCTGGAAACACCATATATTTT	CASSLLPGLSGNTIYF
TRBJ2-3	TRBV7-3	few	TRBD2	TGTGCCAGCAGCCTCCGGACTAGTCCAGATACGCAGTATTTT	CASSLRTSPDTQYF
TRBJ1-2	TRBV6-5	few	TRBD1	TGTGCCAGCAGTTACCCGGGACAGGGGGATGGCTACACCTTC	CASSYPGQGDGYTF
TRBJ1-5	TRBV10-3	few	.	TGTGCCATCAGTGAGTCTACGGCGACCAAGGCCCAGCATTTT	CAISESTATKAQHF
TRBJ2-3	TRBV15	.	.	TGTGCCACCAGCAGGAGACAGGGCACAGATACGCAGTATTTT	CATSRRQGTDTQYF
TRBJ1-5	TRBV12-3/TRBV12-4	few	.	TGTGCCAGCAGCCCTGACAGTCCGAGGCAGCCCCAGCATTTT	CASSPDSPRQPQHF
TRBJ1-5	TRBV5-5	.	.	TGTGCCAGCAGCCGAGTCTATAGCAATCAGCCCCAGCATTTT	CASSRVYSNQPQHF
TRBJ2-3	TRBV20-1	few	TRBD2	TGCAGTGCTAGGATAGCGGGGGCCCGCACAGATACGCAGTATTTT	CSARIAGARTDTQYF
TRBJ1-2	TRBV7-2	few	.	TGTGCCAGCAGTTCTATCAGCACGATCTATGGCTACACCTTC	CASSSISTIYGYTF
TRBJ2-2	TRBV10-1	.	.	TGCGCCAGCAGTGAGGACCACACCACCGGGGAGCTGTTTTTT	CASSEDHTTGELFF
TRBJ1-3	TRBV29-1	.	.	TGCAGCGCCATTCTAGGGATGGGAGGAAACACCATATATTTT	CSAILGMGGNTIYF
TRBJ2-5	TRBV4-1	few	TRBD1	TGCGCCAGCAGTCTACAGGGGGGCCCCGTGGAGACCCAGTACTTC	CASSLQGGPVETQYF
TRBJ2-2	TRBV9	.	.	TGTGCCAGCAGAGCACGGGCCCCCACCGGGGAGCTGTTTTTT	CASRARAPTGELFF
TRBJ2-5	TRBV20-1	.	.	TGCAGTGCTAGCCGGCAAGGGGAGACCCAGTACTTC	CSASRQGETQYF
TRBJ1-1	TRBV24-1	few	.	TGTGCCACCCTTAGACAGCACACTGAAGCTTTCTTT	CATLRQHTEAFF
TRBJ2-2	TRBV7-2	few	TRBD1	TGTGCCAGCAGCTTCGGACAGGGGGCCACCGGGGAGCTGTTTTTT	CASSFGQGATGELFF
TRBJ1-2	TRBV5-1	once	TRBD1	TGCGCCAGCGCGCGGGGACAGCGGCCCTCTAACTATGGCTACACCTTC	CASARGQRPSNYGYTF
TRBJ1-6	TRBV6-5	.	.	TGTGCCAGCAGTCGCGGGGGGACGGGTGGATCACCCCTCCACTTT	CASSRGGTGGSPLHF
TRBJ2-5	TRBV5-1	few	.	TGCGCCAGCAGCTTGGAGGAGGAGACCCAGTACTTC	CASSLEEETQYF
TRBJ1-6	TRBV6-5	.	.	TGTGCCAGCAGTTACGAGGGTTCTAATTCACCCCTCCACTTT	CASSYEGSNSPLHF
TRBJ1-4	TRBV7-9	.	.	TGTGCCAGCAGCTTATTTACAGGTGGTGAAAAACTGTTTTTT	CASSLFTGGEKLFF
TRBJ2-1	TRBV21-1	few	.	TGTGCCAGCAGCAAAGCCGGAAGCCGTGATGAGCAGTTCTTC	CASSKAGSRDEQFF
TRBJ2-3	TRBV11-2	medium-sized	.	TGTGCCAGCAGGTATACGGGCAGGACCAGCACAGATACGCAGTATTTT	CASRYTGRTSTDTQYF
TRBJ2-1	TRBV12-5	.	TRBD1	TGTGCTAGTGGTATTGGGACAGGCGACTACAATGAGCAGTTCTTC	CASGIGTGDYNEQFF
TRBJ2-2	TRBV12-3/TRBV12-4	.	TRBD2	TGTGCCAGCAGTTTGAGGCGGGGGGGCCGCTCTCACTCCACCGGGGAGCTGTTTTTT	CASSLRRGGRSHSTGELFF